Listed below are T cell receptor beta chains from one sample, sequenced in a study of cytomegalovirus exposure and HLA in healthy donors. Profiled with immunoSEQ multiplex PCR; TCRdb holds only in-frame clones, not every one. The repertoire holds 150,000 to 200,000 clones, with over 80% as singletons. The sequencing sample was made of PBMCs. The receptors come from a male donor in good health and CMV-seropositive. Both conserved end residues are part of each CDR3. The D gene is left open where the match is weak. Clone size appears in some rows only: once, few, many, or a class for an expanded clone.

>TRBV5-1|TRBD1|TRBJ2-6|few
CASGQGSGGANVLTF
TGCGCCAGCGGACAGGGGTCAGGTGGGGCCAACGTCCTGACTTTC
>TRBV14|TRBD1|TRBJ1-1|NA
CASSQRTGRNTEAFF
TGTGCCAGCAGCCAAAGGACAGGACGGAACACTGAAGCTTTCTTT
>TRBV18|NA|TRBJ1-5|NA
CASSPAGSSNQPQHF
TGTGCCAGCTCACCAGCCGGGAGTAGCAATCAGCCCCAGCATTTT
>TRBV4-2|NA|TRBJ1-2|once
CASSQRVWYGYTF
TGTGCCAGCAGCCAGAGGGTTTGGTATGGCTACACCTTC
>TRBV4-3|TRBD1|TRBJ1-6|NA
CASSQARQGKSSYNSPLHF
TGCGCCAGCAGCCAAGCCCGACAGGGGAAGAGCTCCTATAATTCACCCCTCCACTTT
>TRBV6-6|NA|TRBJ1-1|NA
CASSTNRDTEAFF
TGTGCCAGCAGTACTAACAGGGACACTGAAGCTTTCTTT
>TRBV28|TRBD2|TRBJ2-7|NA
CATSTSGITYEQYF
TGTGCCACCTCGACTAGCGGGATTACCTACGAGCAGTACTTC
>TRBV30|NA|TRBJ2-3|NA
CAWSVRTDTQYF
TGTGCCTGGAGTGTACGGACAGATACGCAGTATTTT
>TRBV7-7|NA|TRBJ2-2|NA
CASSSVAGGYTGELFF
TGTGCTAGCAGCTCCGTAGCAGGAGGGTACACCGGGGAGCTGTTTTTT
>TRBV27|NA|TRBJ2-5|NA
CASHKFGGSEETQYF
TGTGCCAGCCACAAGTTCGGAGGAAGTGAGGAGACCCAGTACTTC
>TRBV5-6|NA|TRBJ2-3|NA
CASSLSHVEDTQYF
TGTGCCAGCAGCTTGAGCCACGTTGAAGATACGCAGTATTTT
>TRBV5-1|NA|TRBJ1-4|NA
CASSFSGGGNEKLFF
TGCGCCAGCAGCTTTTCGGGAGGAGGTAATGAAAAACTGTTTTTT
>TRBV19|NA|TRBJ2-2|once
CASSISGTGELFF
TGTGCCAGTAGTATATCCGGCACCGGGGAGCTGTTTTTT
>TRBV7-2|TRBD2|TRBJ2-7|NA
CASSAGLTTYEQYF
TGTGCCAGCAGCGCGGGACTAACTACCTACGAGCAGTACTTC
>TRBV27|NA|TRBJ2-7|NA
CASSLNRYSYEQYF
TGTGCCAGCAGTTTAAACAGATACTCCTACGAGCAGTACTTC
>TRBV19|TRBD2|TRBJ2-1|NA
CASRQLAASYNEQFF
TGTGCCAGTAGACAACTAGCGGCCTCCTACAATGAGCAGTTCTTC
>TRBV19|TRBD2|TRBJ2-6|few
CASRTSGRSSGANVLTF
TGTGCCAGCAGGACTAGCGGGAGGTCCTCTGGGGCCAACGTCCTGACTTTC
>TRBV12-5|TRBD1|TRBJ1-5|NA
CANLDRGLKVPQHF
TGTGCTAATCTGGACAGGGGGCTGAAGGTACCCCAGCATTTT
>TRBV5-6|TRBD1|TRBJ1-5|NA
CASSLVRGTDSNQPQHF
TGTGCCAGCAGCTTAGTTCGGGGGACAGATAGCAATCAGCCCCAGCATTTT
>TRBV7-9|TRBD2|TRBJ2-2|NA
CASSPKKGLAGPNTGELFF
TGTGCCAGCAGCCCTAAAAAGGGACTAGCGGGACCGAACACCGGGGAGCTGTTTTTT
>TRBV7-2|NA|TRBJ1-5|once
CASSSDSSNQPQHF
TGTGCCAGCAGCTCCGACAGTAGCAATCAGCCCCAGCATTTT
>TRBV5-6|NA|TRBJ1-1|NA
CASSLGGANTEAFF
TGTGCCAGCAGCTTGGGCGGGGCGAACACTGAAGCTTTCTTT
>TRBV28|NA|TRBJ2-7|NA
CASLRGGTPHEQYF
TGTGCCAGCCTCAGGGGTGGAACCCCCCACGAGCAGTACTTC
>TRBV29-1|NA|TRBJ1-2|NA
CSVEFQGGYTF
TGCAGCGTTGAATTCCAGGGTGGCTACACCTTC
>TRBV7-2|NA|TRBJ2-5|once
CASSFLSRNGETQYF
TGTGCCAGCAGCTTCCTGTCGCGGAATGGAGAGACCCAGTACTTC
>TRBV5-4|TRBD2|TRBJ2-7|NA
CASSFGTSYEQYF
TGTGCCAGCAGCTTCGGGACTAGCTACGAGCAGTACTTC
>TRBV11-2|NA|TRBJ1-4|NA
CASRRGGEKLFF
TGTGCCAGCAGACGAGGGGGTGAAAAACTGTTTTTT
>TRBV7-2|NA|TRBJ2-7|NA
CASSSPLGRGGSYEQYF
TGTGCCAGCAGCTCCCCCTTAGGGAGAGGTGGCTCCTACGAGCAGTACTTC
>TRBV29-1|NA|TRBJ1-2|NA
CSAGGRGAANYGYTF
TGCAGCGCCGGGGGGAGGGGGGCGGCTAACTATGGCTACACCTTC
>TRBV11-2|TRBD2|TRBJ2-5|NA
CASSGRLAGRETQYF
TGTGCCAGCAGCGGACGACTAGCGGGACGGGAGACCCAGTACTTC
>TRBV5-5|NA|TRBJ2-6|once
CASSIGVIGANVLTF
TGTGCCAGCAGCATCGGGGTTATCGGGGCCAACGTCCTGACTTTC
>TRBV11-3|NA|TRBJ2-1|NA
CASSPRGHRIEQFF
TGTGCCAGCAGCCCACGAGGGCACCGTATTGAGCAGTTCTTC
>TRBV4-2|TRBD2|TRBJ2-1|NA
CASSQDPGTSGRYEQFF
TGTGCCAGCAGCCAAGACCCCGGGACTAGCGGGAGATATGAGCAGTTCTTC
>TRBV2|NA|TRBJ2-7|NA
CASSVTGISYEQYF
TGTGCCAGCAGTGTGACTGGAATATCCTACGAGCAGTACTTC
>TRBV4-1|NA|TRBJ2-1|NA
CASSQESVEQFF
TGCGCCAGCAGCCAAGAATCCGTTGAGCAGTTCTTC
>TRBV28|NA|TRBJ2-5|NA
CASSLGLVETQYF
TGTGCCAGCAGTTTGGGACTGGTGGAGACCCAGTACTTC
>TRBV7-9|NA|TRBJ1-2|few
CSSSLSGSGYTF
TGTTCCAGCAGCTTAAGTGGCAGTGGCTACACCTTC